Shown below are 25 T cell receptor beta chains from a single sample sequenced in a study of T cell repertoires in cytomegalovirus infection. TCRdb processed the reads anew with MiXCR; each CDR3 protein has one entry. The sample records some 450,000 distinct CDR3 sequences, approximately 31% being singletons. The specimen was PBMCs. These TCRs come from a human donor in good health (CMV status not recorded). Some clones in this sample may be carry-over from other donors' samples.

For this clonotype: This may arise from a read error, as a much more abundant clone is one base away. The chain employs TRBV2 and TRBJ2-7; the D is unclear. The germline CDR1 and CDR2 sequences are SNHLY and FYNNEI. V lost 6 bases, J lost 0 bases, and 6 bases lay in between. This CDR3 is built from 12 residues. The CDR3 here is CASRASSYEQYF. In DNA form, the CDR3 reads TGTGCCAGCAGGGCCAGCTCCTACGAGCAGTACTTC.

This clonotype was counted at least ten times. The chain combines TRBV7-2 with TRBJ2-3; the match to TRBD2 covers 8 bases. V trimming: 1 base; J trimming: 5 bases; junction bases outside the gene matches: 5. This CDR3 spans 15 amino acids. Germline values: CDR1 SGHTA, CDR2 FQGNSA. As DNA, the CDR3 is TGTGCCAGCAGCTTAGTTCGGGGGGGCGAAGATACGCAGTATTTT. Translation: CASSLVRGGEDTQYF.

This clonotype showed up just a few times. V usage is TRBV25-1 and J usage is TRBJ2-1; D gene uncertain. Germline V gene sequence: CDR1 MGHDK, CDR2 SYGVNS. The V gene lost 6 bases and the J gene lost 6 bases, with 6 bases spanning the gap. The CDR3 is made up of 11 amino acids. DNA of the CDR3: TGTGCCAGCAGCCGGATCAATGAGCAGTTCTTC. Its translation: CASSRINEQFF.

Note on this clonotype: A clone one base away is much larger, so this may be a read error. CDR3 sequence reads: CASRPSGGAYEQYF. CDR3 nucleotide sequence: TGTGCCAGCAGGCCTAGCGGGGGGGCCTACGAGCAGTACTTC. The V call is TRBV7-2, the J call TRBJ2-7; 12 nucleotides match TRBD2. The length of the CDR3 is 14 residues. The V gene's germline CDR1 is SGHTA and CDR2 FQGNSA. J was trimmed by 2 bases and V by 6 bases; bases with no gene match: 2.

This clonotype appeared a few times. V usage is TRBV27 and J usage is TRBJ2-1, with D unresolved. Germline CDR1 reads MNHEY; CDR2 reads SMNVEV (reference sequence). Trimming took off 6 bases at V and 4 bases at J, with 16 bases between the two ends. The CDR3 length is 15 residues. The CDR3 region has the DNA TGTGCCAGCAGGACGACCCTGGGTAGTTACAATGAGCAGTTCTTC. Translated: CASRTTLGSYNEQFF.

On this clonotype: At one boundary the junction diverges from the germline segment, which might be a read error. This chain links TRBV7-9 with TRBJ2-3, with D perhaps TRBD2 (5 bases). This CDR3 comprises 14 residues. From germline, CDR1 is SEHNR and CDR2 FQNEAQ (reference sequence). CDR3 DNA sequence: TGTGCCAGCAGCTTAGAAGCTAGCACGGATACGCAGTATTTT. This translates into CASSLEASTDTQYF.

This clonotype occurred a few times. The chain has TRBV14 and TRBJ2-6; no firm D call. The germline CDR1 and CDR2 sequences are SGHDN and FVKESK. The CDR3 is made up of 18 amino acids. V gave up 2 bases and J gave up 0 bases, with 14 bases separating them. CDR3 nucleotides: TGTGCCAGCAGCCAAACCTGGATGAATGGCTCTGGGGCCAACGTCCTGACTTTC. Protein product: CASSQTWMNGSGANVLTF.

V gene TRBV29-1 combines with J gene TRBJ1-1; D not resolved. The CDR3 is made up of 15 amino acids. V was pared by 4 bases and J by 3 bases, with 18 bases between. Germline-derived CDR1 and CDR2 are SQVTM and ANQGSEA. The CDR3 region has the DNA TGCAGCGTTGTCATTGATTTGGATTGGGACACTGAAGCTTTCTTT. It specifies CSVVIDLDWDTEAFF.

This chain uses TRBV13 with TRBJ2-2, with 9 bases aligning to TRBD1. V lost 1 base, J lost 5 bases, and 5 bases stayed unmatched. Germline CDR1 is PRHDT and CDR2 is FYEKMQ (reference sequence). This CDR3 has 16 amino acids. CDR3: CASSLAGQGRTGELFF. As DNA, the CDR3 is TGTGCCAGCAGCTTAGCGGGACAGGGTCGGACCGGGGAGCTGTTTTTT.

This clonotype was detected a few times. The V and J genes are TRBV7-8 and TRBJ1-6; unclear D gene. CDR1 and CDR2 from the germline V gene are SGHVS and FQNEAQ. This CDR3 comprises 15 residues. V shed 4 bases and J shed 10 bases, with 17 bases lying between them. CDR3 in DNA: TGTGCCAGCAGCTCTCGGGCTGGGGATTACTCACCCCTCCACTTT. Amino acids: CASSSRAGDYSPLHF.

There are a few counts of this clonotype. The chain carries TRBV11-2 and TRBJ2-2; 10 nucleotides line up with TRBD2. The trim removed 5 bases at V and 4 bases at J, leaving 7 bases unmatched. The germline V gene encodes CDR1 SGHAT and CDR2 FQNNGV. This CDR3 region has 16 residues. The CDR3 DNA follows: TGTGCCAGCAGCCAGCGAGCGGGGGGGCCCACCGGGGAGCTGTTTTTT. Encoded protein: CASSQRAGGPTGELFF.

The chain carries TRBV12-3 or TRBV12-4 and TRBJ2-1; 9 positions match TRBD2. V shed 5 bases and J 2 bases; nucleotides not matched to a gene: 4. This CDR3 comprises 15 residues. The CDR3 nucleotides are TGTGCCAGCAGTCCGCGGGGGGGCCCCTACAATGAGCAGTTCTTC. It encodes CASSPRGGPYNEQFF.

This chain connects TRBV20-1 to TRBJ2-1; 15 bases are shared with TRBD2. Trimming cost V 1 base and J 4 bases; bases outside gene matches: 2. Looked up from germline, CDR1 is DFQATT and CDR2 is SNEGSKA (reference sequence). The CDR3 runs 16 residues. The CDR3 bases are TGCAGTGCTAGAGCCGGACTAGCGGGGGGGTACAATGAGCAGTTCTTC. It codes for CSARAGLAGGYNEQFF.

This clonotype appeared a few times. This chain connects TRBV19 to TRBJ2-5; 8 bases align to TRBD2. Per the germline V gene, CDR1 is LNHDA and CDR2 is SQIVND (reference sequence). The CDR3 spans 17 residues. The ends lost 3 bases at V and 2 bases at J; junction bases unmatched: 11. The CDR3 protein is CASSMLGAGAQQETQYF. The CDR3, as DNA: TGTGCCAGTAGTATGTTGGGAGCGGGGGCGCAACAAGAGACCCAGTACTTC. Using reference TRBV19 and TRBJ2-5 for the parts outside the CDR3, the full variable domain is DGGITQSPKYLFRKEGQNVTLSCEQNLNHDAMYWYRQDPGQGLRLIYYSQIVNDFQKGDIAEGYSVSREKKESFPLTVTSAQKNPTAFYLCASSMLGAGAQQETQYFGPGTRLLVL.

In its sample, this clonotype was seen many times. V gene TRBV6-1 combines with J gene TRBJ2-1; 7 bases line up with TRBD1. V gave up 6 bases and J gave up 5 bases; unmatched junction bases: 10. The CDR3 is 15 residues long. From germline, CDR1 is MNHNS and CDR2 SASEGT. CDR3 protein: CASRTYGQANNEQFF. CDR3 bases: TGTGCCAGCAGGACGTACGGACAGGCCAACAATGAGCAGTTCTTC.

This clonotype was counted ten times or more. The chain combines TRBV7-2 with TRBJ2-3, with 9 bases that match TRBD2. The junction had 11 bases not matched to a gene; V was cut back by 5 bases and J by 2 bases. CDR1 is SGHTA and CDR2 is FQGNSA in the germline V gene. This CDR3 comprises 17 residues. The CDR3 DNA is TGTGCCAGCAGCGAGGGTGTTGGCGGGGGGGCCACAGATACGCAGTATTTT. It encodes CASSEGVGGGATDTQYF. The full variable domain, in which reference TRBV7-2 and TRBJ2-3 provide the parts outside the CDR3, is GAGVSQSPSNKVTEKGKDVELRCDPISGHTALYWYRQSLGQGLEFLIYFQGNSAPDKSGLPSDRFSAERTGGSVSTLTIQRTQQEDSAVYLCASSEGVGGGATDTQYFGPGTRLTVL.

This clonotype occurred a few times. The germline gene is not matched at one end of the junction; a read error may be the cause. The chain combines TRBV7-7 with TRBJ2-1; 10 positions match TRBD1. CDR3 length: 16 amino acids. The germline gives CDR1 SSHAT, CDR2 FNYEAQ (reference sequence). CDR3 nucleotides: TGTGCTAGCAGCTTACTAGCCCCGGGACAGGGGCCCCCCCAGTTCTTC. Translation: CASSLLAPGQGPPQFF.

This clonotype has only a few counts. This CDR3 reads CASSYGTGARLADSPLHF. The CDR3 DNA sequence: TGTGCCAGCAGTTACGGGACAGGGGCCCGATTAGCCGATTCACCCCTCCACTTT. The chain uses TRBV6-2 or TRBV6-3 and TRBJ1-6, with TRBD1 identical over 10 bases. Germline CDR1 reads MNHEY; CDR2 reads SVGEGT. The trim removed 2 bases at V and 8 bases at J, leaving 12 bases unmatched. CDR3 length: 18 amino acids.

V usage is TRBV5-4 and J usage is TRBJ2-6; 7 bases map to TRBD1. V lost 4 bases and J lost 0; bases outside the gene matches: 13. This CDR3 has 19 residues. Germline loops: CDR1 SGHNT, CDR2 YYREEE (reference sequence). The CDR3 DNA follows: TGTGCCAGCAGCCCTTCAGTAGGGACAGCACACTCTGGGGCCAACGTCCTGACTTTC. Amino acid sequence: CASSPSVGTAHSGANVLTF.

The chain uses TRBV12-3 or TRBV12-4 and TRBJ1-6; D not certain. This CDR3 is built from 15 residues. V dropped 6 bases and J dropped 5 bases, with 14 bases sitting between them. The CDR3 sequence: CASSRYSAHNSPLHF. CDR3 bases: TGTGCCAGCAGCCGCTACAGTGCCCATAATTCACCCCTCCACTTT.

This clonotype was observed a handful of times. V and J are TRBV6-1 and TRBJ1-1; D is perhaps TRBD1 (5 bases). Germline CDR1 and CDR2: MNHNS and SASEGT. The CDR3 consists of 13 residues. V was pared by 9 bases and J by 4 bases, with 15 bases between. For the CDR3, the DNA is TGTGCCAGTGGGACGGGAGGGGTCACTGAAGCTTTCTTT. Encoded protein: CASGTGGVTEAFF.

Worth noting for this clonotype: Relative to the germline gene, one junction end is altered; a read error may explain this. CDR3 coding DNA: TGTGCCAGCAGCCATAGTCCTAGCGGGGCCAATGAGCAGTTCTTC. Protein product: CASSHSPSGANEQFF. The rearrangement joins TRBV4-1 to TRBJ2-1; 9 bases agree with TRBD2. The CDR3 is 15 amino acids. Germline V lookup: CDR1 MGHRA, CDR2 YSYEKL.

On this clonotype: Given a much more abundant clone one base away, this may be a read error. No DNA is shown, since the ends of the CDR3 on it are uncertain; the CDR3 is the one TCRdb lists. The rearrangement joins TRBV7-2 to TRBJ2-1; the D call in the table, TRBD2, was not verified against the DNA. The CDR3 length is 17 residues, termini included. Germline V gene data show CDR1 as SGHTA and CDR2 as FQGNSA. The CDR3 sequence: CASSLRVAGGTYNERFF.

The CDR3 coding sequence is TGTGCCAGCAGCCCCCCGATTAGTGTCTATGGCTACACCTTC. Its translation is CASSPPISVYGYTF. The chain uses TRBV7-3 and TRBJ1-2, with D uncertain. CDR3 length: 14 amino acids. Trimming removed 5 bases at V and 4 bases at J, with 14 bases between. In germline, CDR1 is SGHTA, CDR2 FQGTGA.

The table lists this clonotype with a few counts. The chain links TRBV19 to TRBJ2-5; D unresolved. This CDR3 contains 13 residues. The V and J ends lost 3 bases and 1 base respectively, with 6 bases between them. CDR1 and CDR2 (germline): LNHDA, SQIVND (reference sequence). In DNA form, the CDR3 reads TGTGCCAGTAGTATGACCGGCCAAGAGACCCAGTACTTC. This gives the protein CASSMTGQETQYF.